The clone carrying this T cell receptor beta chain was recorded once. No antigen is known for it. V was clipped by 5 bases and J by 1 base, with 11 bases between them. This CDR3 spans 14 amino acids. Per germline, CDR1 WSHSY and CDR2 SAAADI. The data were taken from a study of shared clonotypes between healthy human individuals. Study at large: The cohort comprised a couple of women and a few men. Their ages spanned 18 to 49 years. Three CD4 naive, three CD4 memory, two CD8 naive and one CD8 memory plate were used per donor. Overall study results and limits: The low donor count limited represented genetic and exposure-history diversity. Larger estimated richness was generally recorded for naive subsets relative to memory subsets.

Libraries were prepared by immunoSEQ multiplex PCR; TCRdb keeps only in-frame clonotypes and omits some of them. The top ten hold 0.057% of the sample, which has some 550,000 clones, approximately 97% seen once. The V and J genes are TRBV10-2 and TRBJ2-5; a possible D gene is TRBD2 (5 bases). Sequenced input: naive CD4+ T cells sorted from blood. The sample's subset: CD45RA+ positively selected. The sequence was obtained from a woman aged 25 to 45 in good health. The CDR3 DNA follows: TGCGCCAGCAGTTTGAGTGGGAGCCAAGAGACCCAGTACTTC. Translated: CASSLSGSQETQYF.